Listed below are T cell receptor beta chains from one sample, sequenced in a study of memory CD4+ T cells and cytomegalovirus serostatus. Repertoires were generated with immunoSEQ multiplex PCR, while TCRdb's copy carries only in-frame clones and drops some. Among tens of thousands of clones listed, roughly 79% were seen once. Sequenced material: memory CD4+ T cells from blood. The receptors stem from an adult in good health and CMV-seronegative. Both conserved end residues are part of each CDR3. The D gene is left open where the match is weak. The size entry is marked missing in some rows and otherwise reads once, few, many or a size class.

>TRBV7-5|NA|TRBJ1-1|NA
CARSSKNLGKHTEAFF
TGTGCCAGAAGCTCTAAGAACTTGGGTAAGCACACTGAAGCTTTCTTT
>TRBV9|TRBD2|TRBJ2-3|NA
CASSAGLAGGTDTQYF
TGTGCCAGCAGCGCGGGACTAGCGGGAGGCACAGATACGCAGTATTTT
>TRBV7-8|TRBD1|TRBJ1-5|NA
CASSLVTGDQPQHF
TGTGCCAGCAGCTTAGTAACAGGGGATCAGCCCCAGCATTTT
>TRBV19|NA|TRBJ1-2|NA
CASSPRGYYGYTF
TGTGCCAGTAGTCCCAGAGGCTACTATGGCTACACCTTC
>TRBV27|NA|TRBJ1-1|NA
CASSRSSFWVGTEAFF
TGTGCCAGCAGTCGGTCATCGTTTTGGGTGGGCACTGAAGCTTTCTTT
>TRBV11-3|NA|TRBJ2-1|NA
CASSFGGWSNEQFF
TGTGCCAGCAGCTTTGGCGGGTGGTCCAATGAGCAGTTCTTC
>TRBV19|NA|TRBJ1-5|NA
CASSQKTGGSIQPQHF
TGTGCCAGTAGTCAAAAAACGGGGGGAAGCATCCAGCCCCAGCATTTT
>TRBV6-1|NA|TRBJ2-5|NA
CASSEGETQYF
TGTGCCAGCAGTGAAGGGGAGACCCAGTACTTC
>TRBV25-1|NA|TRBJ2-1|once
CASSDLAREQFF
TGTGCCAGCAGTGATCTAGCACGTGAGCAGTTCTTC
>TRBV18|NA|TRBJ1-1|NA
CASSPPAQTEAFF
TGTGCCAGCTCACCACCGGCACAGACTGAAGCTTTCTTT
>TRBV15|TRBD1|TRBJ1-1|once
CATSQGQDRLGGTEAFF
TGTGCCACCTCACAAGGGCAGGACAGGTTGGGCGGCACTGAAGCTTTCTTT
>TRBV5-5|TRBD1|TRBJ2-7|once
CASSLDRGLSYEQYF
TGTGCCAGCAGCCTGGACAGGGGGCTATCCTACGAGCAGTACTTC